One and the same sample provided the 9 T cell receptor beta chains below, sequenced in a study of read filtering for tumor transcriptome and immune sequencing. This library used roughly 400 ng RNA and molecular barcoded adaptors spanning alpha/delta and beta/gamma chains. TCRdb recomputed calls from the reads with MiXCR, one row per CDR3 protein. The sample consists of about 93,000 distinct CDR3 sequences, about a fifth of them appearing once. The sample was a population of CD138-negative cells sorted from bone marrow. These receptors came from a donor over 35 with multiple myeloma.

A note on this clonotype: Possible read error: a much larger clone is one base away. The chain employs TRBV6-5 and TRBJ2-3; D might be TRBD2 (6 bases). Looked up from germline, CDR1 is MNHEY and CDR2 is SVGAGI. The CDR3 runs to 15 residues. Between the trimmed V and J ends, which lost 4 bases and 1 base, there was a span of 12 bases. CDR3 in amino acids: CASSCARGGTDTQYF. The CDR3 DNA is TGTGCCAGCAGTTGCGCGCGGGGTGGCACAGATACGCAGTATTTT.

This clonotype was counted only a few times. The genes are TRBV6-5 and TRBJ1-1, with 8 bases identical to TRBD1. J gave up 0 bases and V 5 bases, and 5 bases lay outside the gene matches. The CDR3 runs to 15 residues. Germline V gives CDR1 MNHEY, CDR2 SVGAGI. In nucleotides, the CDR3 is TGTGCCAGCAGTCGTGGACAGGGCCTGAACACTGAAGCTTTCTTT. It codes for CASSRGQGLNTEAFF.

This chain connects TRBV30 to TRBJ1-2; 8 bases match TRBD1. This CDR3 is 14 amino acids long. Germline loops: CDR1 GTSNPN, CDR2 SVGIG (reference sequence). Trimming took 1 base from V and 2 from J; bases not matched to a gene: 3. The DNA for the CDR3 is TGTGCCTGGAGTGCCCGGACAGGGAACTATGGCTACACCTTC. It specifies CAWSARTGNYGYTF.

This clonotype has a count of ten or more. J is TRBJ2-3 and V is TRBV28, with a possible D match to TRBD2 (5 bases). V gave up 4 bases and J gave up 6 bases, with 14 bases separating them. The germline V gene has CDR1 MDHEN and CDR2 SYDVKM. This CDR3 has 14 residues. The CDR3 DNA is TGTGCCAGCAGTTCGGGATTAAGAGGGGATACGCAGTATTTT. It encodes CASSSGLRGDTQYF.

This clonotype was picked up one time. The V and J genes are TRBV3-1 and TRBJ2-7; weak D call: TRBD1 (5 bases). This CDR3 is built from 14 residues. V lost 4 bases and J lost 3, with 13 bases in between. Germline loops: CDR1 LGHDT, CDR2 YNNKEL (reference sequence). CDR3: CASSRRAIGYEQYF. The CDR3 DNA reads as TGTGCCAGCAGCCGCAGGGCCATCGGCTACGAGCAGTACTTC.

This clonotype has at least ten counts. This sequence joins TRBV2 and TRBJ2-2; TRBD2 is a possible D gene (5 bases). CDR1 and CDR2 (germline): SNHLY, FYNNEI. The CDR3 totals 13 residues. Trimming cost V 8 bases and J 0 bases, with 7 bases left between them. The CDR3 reads CASSRANTGELFF. Written as DNA, the CDR3 is TGTGCCAGCTCGAGGGCGAACACCGGGGAGCTGTTTTTT. The variable domain in full, completed from reference TRBV2 and TRBJ2-2, reads EPEVTQTPSHQVTQMGQEVILRCVPISNHLYFYWYRQILGQKVEFLVSFYNNEISEKSEIFDDQFSVERPDGSNFTLKIRSTKLEDSAMYFCASSRANTGELFFGEGSRLTVL.

This clonotype came up many times. The chain carries TRBV7-2 and TRBJ2-7; D is possibly TRBD2 (6 bases). In germline, CDR1 is SGHTA, CDR2 FQGNSA. The CDR3 has 14 residues. The V end lost 1 base, the J end lost 3 bases, and 10 bases lay between the germline ends. The CDR3 DNA follows: TGTGCCAGCAGCTTAGGCCCCGGGGGCTACGAGCAGTACTTC. Its protein product is CASSLGPGGYEQYF.

This clonotype was seen at least ten times. This sequence joins TRBV2 and TRBJ2-1, with D perhaps TRBD2 (6 bases). In germline, CDR1 is SNHLY, CDR2 FYNNEI. Trimming pared 4 bases from V and 0 bases from J, leaving 16 bases between. CDR3 length: 17 amino acids. CDR3 amino acids: CASSGGWAGSSYNEQFF. The CDR3 bases are TGTGCCAGCAGTGGGGGTTGGGCGGGGAGCTCCTACAATGAGCAGTTCTTC.

This clonotype was recorded many times. The chain couples TRBV28 to TRBJ2-7; 9 bases are shared with TRBD1. The V gene's germline CDR1 is MDHEN and CDR2 SYDVKM. J gave up 4 bases and V 6 bases, and 7 bases lay outside the gene matches. The CDR3 has 14 amino acids. The CDR3 nucleotides are TGTGCCAGCAGAGAGGGACAGGGAATTTACGAGCAGTACTTC. Its translation is CASREGQGIYEQYF. The whole variable domain, remainder taken from reference TRBV28 and TRBJ2-7, is DVKVTQSSRYLVKRTGEKVFLECVQDMDHENMFWYRQDPGLGLRLIYFSYDVKMKEKGDIPEGYSVSREKKERFSLILESASTNQTSMYLCASREGQGIYEQYFGPGTRLTVT.